These 12 T cell receptor beta chains were all obtained from the same sample, sequenced in a study of blood T cell repertoires in COVID-19. Repertoires were generated with immunoSEQ multiplex PCR, while TCRdb's copy carries only in-frame clones and drops some. Among around 64,000 clones listed, 75% to 90% were seen once. Sample: peripheral blood. These receptors were collected from a man aged 30 to 45 with acute or convalescent COVID-19.

The chain employs TRBV4-2 and TRBJ1-3; 10 nucleotides line up with TRBD1. The CDR3 covers 15 residues. With V trimmed by 0 bases and J by 8 bases, 4 bases remained unmatched. Germline-derived CDR1 and CDR2 are LGHNA and YNFKEQ. CDR3 DNA: TGTGCCAGCAGCCAAGATGGGGACAGGGGTGACACCATATATTTT. It codes for CASSQDGDRGDTIYF.

The V gene is TRBV7-2, the J gene TRBJ2-2, with TRBD2 matching 14 bases. Germline trimming cut 1 base from V and 4 bases from J; bases unmatched to any gene: 2. This CDR3 comprises 17 residues. CDR1 is SGHTA and CDR2 is FQGNSA in the germline V gene. CDR3 in amino acids: CASSLVTSGRATGELFF. The CDR3 DNA reads as TGTGCCAGCAGCTTAGTGACTAGCGGGAGGGCCACCGGGGAGCTGTTTTTT. The full variable domain, its missing parts supplied by reference TRBV7-2 and TRBJ2-2, is GAGVSQSPSNKVTEKGKDVELRCDPISGHTALYWYRQSLGQGLEFLIYFQGNSAPDKSGLPSDRFSAERTGGSVSTLTIQRTQQEDSAVYLCASSLVTSGRATGELFFGEGSRLTVL.

The rearrangement uses TRBV19 and TRBJ2-1; 11 nucleotides match TRBD2. From germline, CDR1 is LNHDA and CDR2 SQIVND (reference sequence). The CDR3 is made up of 15 amino acids. The ends lost 4 bases at V and 10 bases at J; junction bases unmatched: 9. CDR3 loop: CASSTFSGGAGEQFF. DNA of the CDR3: TGTGCCAGTAGTACTTTTAGCGGGGGGGCCGGGGAGCAGTTCTTC. Variable domain in full (rest from reference TRBV19 and TRBJ2-1): DGGITQSPKYLFRKEGQNVTLSCEQNLNHDAMYWYRQDPGQGLRLIYYSQIVNDFQKGDIAEGYSVSREKKESFPLTVTSAQKNPTAFYLCASSTFSGGAGEQFFGPGTRLTVL.

V is TRBV7-3 and J is TRBJ1-1, with unresolved D. The length of the CDR3 is 13 residues. Germline V gives CDR1 SGHTA, CDR2 FQGTGA. Trimming stripped 8 bases from V and 2 bases from J, with 12 bases between. CDR3 DNA sequence: TGTGCCAGCTCGGAGGAAATTAACACTGAAGCTTTCTTT. Protein: CASSEEINTEAFF.

The J gene is TRBJ2-3, the V gene TRBV6-5, with 10 bases lining up with TRBD2. The CDR3 contains 13 residues. V lost 8 bases, J lost 1 base, and 0 bases stayed unmatched. Germline lookup yields CDR1 MNHEY and CDR2 SVGAGI. The CDR3: CASLAGGTDTQYF. CDR3 in DNA: TGTGCCAGCCTAGCGGGGGGCACAGATACGCAGTATTTT.

The chain employs TRBV19 and TRBJ1-6; D may be TRBD1 (6 bases). The CDR3 consists of 18 residues. Germline V gene sequence: CDR1 LNHDA, CDR2 SQIVND (reference sequence). V dropped 6 bases and J dropped 1 base, with 19 bases sitting between them. The DNA of the CDR3 is TGTGCCAGTAGCCTTTCCGGACATCAGGGGTCCTATAATTCACCCCTCCACTTT. The encoded protein is CASSLSGHQGSYNSPLHF.

The V gene is TRBV19, the J gene TRBJ2-5; 12 bases align to TRBD2. The germline V gene encodes CDR1 LNHDA and CDR2 SQIVND (reference sequence). This CDR3 is 17 amino acids long. Trimming cost V 6 bases and J 5 bases; bases outside gene matches: 13. The chain's CDR3 is CASSPSPTSGGRETQYF. The CDR3 DNA follows: TGTGCCAGTAGCCCTTCCCCCACTAGCGGGGGGCGGGAGACCCAGTACTTC.

The genes are TRBV29-1 and TRBJ2-1; the D is unclear. Germline values: CDR1 SQVTM, CDR2 ANQGSEA. V gave up 2 bases and J gave up 1 base, with 12 bases separating them. The CDR3 consists of 15 residues. CDR3 residues: CSVEPHQVSYNEQFF. The DNA for the CDR3 is TGCAGCGTTGAACCCCATCAGGTTTCCTACAATGAGCAGTTCTTC.

This clone was detected once. The chain employs TRBV5-6 and TRBJ2-1; tentatively, D is TRBD1 (6 bases). Germline CDR1 SGHDT, CDR2 YYEEEE. V shed 0 bases and J shed 2 bases, with 12 bases lying between them. This CDR3 comprises 16 residues. The CDR3 bases are TGTGCCAGCAGCTTGGCCGGGACACTAACCTACAATGAGCAGTTCTTC. Amino acid sequence: CASSLAGTLTYNEQFF.

The chain links TRBV30 to TRBJ2-1; 8 nucleotides match TRBD2. Losses at the gene ends were 3 bases for V and 12 bases for J; bases not matched to a gene: 7. Germline lookup yields CDR1 GTSNPN and CDR2 SVGIG (reference sequence). The CDR3 is 12 amino acids. The CDR3 DNA reads TGTGCCTGGAGACTAGCGGAGGGAGGGCAGTTCTTC. Translating gives CAWRLAEGGQFF.

This chain connects TRBV7-8 to TRBJ2-1; 12 bases match TRBD2. The V gene's germline CDR1 is SGHVS and CDR2 FQNEAQ. The ends lost 7 bases at V and 5 bases at J; junction bases unmatched: 9. The CDR3 loop spans 16 amino acids. The CDR3 spells CASIPRLAGDHNEQFF. In DNA form, the CDR3 reads TGTGCCAGCATCCCACGACTAGCGGGAGATCACAATGAGCAGTTCTTC.

The CDR3 DNA follows: TGTGCCAGCTTTAAGGACAGGGGGGAGACCCAGTACTTC. Translated, it gives CASFKDRGETQYF. V gene TRBV2 combines with J gene TRBJ2-5; 10 bases are a match to TRBD1. V lost 8 bases, J lost 5 bases, and 5 bases stayed unmatched. Per germline, CDR1 SNHLY and CDR2 FYNNEI. The CDR3 spans 13 residues.